Listed here is a single TCR beta chain. Its matching antigen is unknown. TCRdb's table, derived via immunoSEQ multiplex PCR, lists solely in-frame clones and lacks some. In the table there are hundreds of thousands of clones, about 94% of which are singletons. This record belongs to a study of T cell responses to AZD1222 COVID-19 vaccine. Whole-study findings and limits: Spike-specific TCR depth and breadth grew after two AZD1222 doses.

The sequence was obtained from an adult who received the AZD1222 COVID-19 vaccine. The sample here was peripheral blood, taken 28 days after the second AZD1222 dose.

CDR3 region: CAITDKGITDTQYF. The CDR3 region has the DNA TGTGCCATCACTGATAAGGGGATCACAGATACGCAGTATTTT. The rearrangement links TRBV10-3 to TRBJ2-3; TRBD1 is a possible D gene (5 bases). Deletions cut 7 bases from V and 2 bases from J, with 13 bases between. The CDR3 is 14 amino acids. CDR1 is ENHRY, CDR2 SYGVKD, per germline.